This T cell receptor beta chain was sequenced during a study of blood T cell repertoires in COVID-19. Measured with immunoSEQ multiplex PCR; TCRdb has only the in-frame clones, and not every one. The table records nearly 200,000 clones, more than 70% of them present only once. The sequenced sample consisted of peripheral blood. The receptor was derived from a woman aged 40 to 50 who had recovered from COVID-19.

This CDR3 reads CASSFGRWEVPPGELFF. CDR3 coding DNA: TGTGCCAGCAGTTTTGGAAGATGGGAGGTTCCACCCGGGGAGCTGTTTTTT. The chain uses TRBV28 and TRBJ2-2, with a possible D match to TRBD2 (6 bases). The V end was cut by 3 bases, the J end by 6 bases, with 20 bases between. This CDR3 has 17 amino acids. Germline CDR1 is MDHEN and CDR2 is SYDVKM.